This T cell receptor (beta chain) is drawn from a study of fetal regulatory T cell absence and autoimmunity. Measured with immunoSEQ multiplex PCR; TCRdb has only the in-frame clones, and not every one. The table has more than 90,000 clones, around 72% seen once; the top ten hold 2%. There are a few counts of this clone. The sequence was obtained from a male donor with IPEX syndrome. Sample: pancreas tissue.

The CDR3, as DNA: TGTGCCAGCAGTTTGGACACCTACGAGCAGTACTTC. It specifies CASSLDTYEQYF. The rearrangement uses TRBV6-6 and TRBJ2-7; TRBD1 is a possible D gene (5 bases). Per germline, CDR1 MNHNY and CDR2 SVGAGI (reference sequence). Trimming took off 4 bases at V and 2 bases at J, with 6 bases between the two ends. This CDR3 contains 12 residues.